This T cell receptor beta chain was obtained from a study of blood T cell repertoires in COVID-19. Study-level information: Acute and convalescent COVID-19 specimens originated in the United States, Italy and Spain. PBMCs, B-cell-depleted T cells, or T cells provided the cDNA or gDNA that made up the material.

Clones were read by immunoSEQ multiplex PCR, and TCRdb kept only the in-frame ones, dropping some. The sample lists about 190,000 clones, around 85% occurring once. With 3 bases clipped from V and 3 bases from J, the junction kept 3 bases outside the gene matches. The germline V gene encodes CDR1 KGHSH and CDR2 LQKENI. The CDR3 covers 15 residues. Specimen: peripheral blood. The sequence was obtained from a man aged 65 to 85 with active or convalescent COVID-19. The J gene is TRBJ1-4, the V gene TRBV18; 8 bases agree with TRBD1. The CDR3 DNA reads as TGTGCCAGCTCACCCAGGGGGCAGGCTAATGAAAAACTGTTTTTT. Its translation: CASSPRGQANEKLFF.